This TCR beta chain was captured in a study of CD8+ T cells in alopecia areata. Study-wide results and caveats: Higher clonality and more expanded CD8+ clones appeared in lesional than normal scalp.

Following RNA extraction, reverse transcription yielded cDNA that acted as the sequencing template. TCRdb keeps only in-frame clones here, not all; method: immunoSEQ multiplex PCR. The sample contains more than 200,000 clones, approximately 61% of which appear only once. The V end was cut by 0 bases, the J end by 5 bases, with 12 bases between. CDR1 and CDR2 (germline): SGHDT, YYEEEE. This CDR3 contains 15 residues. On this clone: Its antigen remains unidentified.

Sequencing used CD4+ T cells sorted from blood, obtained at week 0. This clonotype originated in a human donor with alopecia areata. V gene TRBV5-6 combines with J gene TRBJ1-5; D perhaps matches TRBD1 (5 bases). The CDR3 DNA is TGTGCCAGCAGCTTGGGGCCAGGGTATGATCAGCCCCAGCATTTT. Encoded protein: CASSLGPGYDQPQHF.